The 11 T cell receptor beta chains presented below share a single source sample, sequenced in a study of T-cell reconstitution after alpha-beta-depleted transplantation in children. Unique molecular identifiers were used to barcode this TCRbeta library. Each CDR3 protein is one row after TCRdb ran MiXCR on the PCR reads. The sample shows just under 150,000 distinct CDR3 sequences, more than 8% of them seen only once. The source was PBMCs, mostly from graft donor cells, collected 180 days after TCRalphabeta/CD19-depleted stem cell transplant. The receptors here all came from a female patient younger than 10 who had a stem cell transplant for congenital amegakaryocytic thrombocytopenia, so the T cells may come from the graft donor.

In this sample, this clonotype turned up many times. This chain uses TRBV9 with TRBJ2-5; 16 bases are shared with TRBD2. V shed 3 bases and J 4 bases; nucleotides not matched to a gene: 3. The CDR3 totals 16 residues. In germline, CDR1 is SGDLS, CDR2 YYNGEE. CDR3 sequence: CASSAGTSGRGETQYF. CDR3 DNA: TGTGCCAGCAGCGCGGGGACTAGCGGGAGGGGAGAGACCCAGTACTTC.

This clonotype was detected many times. The CDR3 bases are TGCAGCGCTCAGTCACTAGCGGAGGAAGCAGATACGCAGTATTTT. Its translation is CSAQSLAEEADTQYF. The chain links TRBV29-1 to TRBJ2-3; 8 nucleotides agree with TRBD2. CDR1 is SQVTM and CDR2 is ANQGSEA in the germline V gene. This CDR3 is 15 amino acids long. The V segment lost 7 bases and the J segment 4 bases; nucleotides outside the gene matches: 13.

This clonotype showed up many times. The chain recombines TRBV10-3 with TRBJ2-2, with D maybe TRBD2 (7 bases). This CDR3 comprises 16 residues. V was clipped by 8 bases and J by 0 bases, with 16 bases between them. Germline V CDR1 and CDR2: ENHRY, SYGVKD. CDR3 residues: CAIGSGTSANTGELFF. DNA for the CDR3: TGTGCCATCGGGAGCGGGACATCTGCGAACACCGGGGAGCTGTTTTTT.

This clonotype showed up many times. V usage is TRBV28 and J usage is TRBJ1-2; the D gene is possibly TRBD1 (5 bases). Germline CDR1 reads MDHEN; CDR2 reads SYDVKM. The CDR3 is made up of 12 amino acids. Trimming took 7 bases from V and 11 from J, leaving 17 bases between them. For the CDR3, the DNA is TGTGCCAGCACCTCGTCTACGCAGGGATACACCTTC. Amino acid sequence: CASTSSTQGYTF.

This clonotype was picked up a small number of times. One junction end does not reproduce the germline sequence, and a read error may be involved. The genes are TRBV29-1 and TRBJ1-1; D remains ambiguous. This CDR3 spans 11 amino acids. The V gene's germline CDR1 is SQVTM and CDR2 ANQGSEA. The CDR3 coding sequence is TGCAGCGTTGATTTGGTCACTGGAGCTTTCTTT. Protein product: CSVDLVTGAFF.

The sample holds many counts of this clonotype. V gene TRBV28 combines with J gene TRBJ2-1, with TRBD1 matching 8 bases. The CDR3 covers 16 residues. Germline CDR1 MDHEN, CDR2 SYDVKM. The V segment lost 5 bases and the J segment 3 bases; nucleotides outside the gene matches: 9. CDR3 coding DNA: TGTGCCAGCAGTACTGTGGACAGGGCGTTCTACAATGAGCAGTTCTTC. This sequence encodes CASSTVDRAFYNEQFF.

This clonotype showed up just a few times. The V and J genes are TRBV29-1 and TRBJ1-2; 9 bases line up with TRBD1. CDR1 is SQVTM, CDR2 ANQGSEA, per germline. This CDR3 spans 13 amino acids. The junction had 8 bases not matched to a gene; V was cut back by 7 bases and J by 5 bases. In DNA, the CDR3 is TGCAGCGCTCTGGGACAGGGTAGATATGGCTACACCTTC. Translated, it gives CSALGQGRYGYTF.

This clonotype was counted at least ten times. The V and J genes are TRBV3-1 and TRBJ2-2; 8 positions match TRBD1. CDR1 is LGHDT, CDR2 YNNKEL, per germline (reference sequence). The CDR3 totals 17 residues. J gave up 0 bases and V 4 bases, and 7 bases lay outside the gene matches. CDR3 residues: CASSRGQGRTNTGELFF. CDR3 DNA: TGTGCCAGCAGCCGAGGACAGGGCCGAACGAACACCGGGGAGCTGTTTTTT.

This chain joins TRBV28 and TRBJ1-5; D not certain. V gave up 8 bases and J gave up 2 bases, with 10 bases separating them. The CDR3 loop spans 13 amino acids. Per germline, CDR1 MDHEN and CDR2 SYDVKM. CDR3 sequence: CASQPPGNQPQHF. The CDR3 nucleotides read TGTGCCAGCCAGCCCCCGGGCAATCAGCCCCAGCATTTT.

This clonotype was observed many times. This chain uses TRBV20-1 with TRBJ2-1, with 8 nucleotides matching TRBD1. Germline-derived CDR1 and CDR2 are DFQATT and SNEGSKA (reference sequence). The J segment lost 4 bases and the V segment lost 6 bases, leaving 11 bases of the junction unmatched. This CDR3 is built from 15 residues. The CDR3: CSAKPGGGFYNEQFF. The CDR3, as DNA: TGCAGTGCCAAGCCAGGGGGCGGATTTTACAATGAGCAGTTCTTC.

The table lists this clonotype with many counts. CDR3 nucleotides: TGTGCCAGCAGTTTTGAGGGGCTAGCGGGATACAACAATGAGCAGTTCTTC. Its protein product is CASSFEGLAGYNNEQFF. The rearrangement links TRBV28 to TRBJ2-1; 9 bases align to TRBD2. After removal of 3 bases from V and 5 bases from J, the junction contained 11 bases not matched to a gene. Looked up from germline, CDR1 is MDHEN and CDR2 is SYDVKM. This CDR3 contains 17 residues.